A selection of T cell receptor beta chains follows, all from one sample in a study of glioma-infiltrating T cells. One entry per CDR3 protein results from TCRdb running MiXCR on the multiplex PCR reads. This table has approximately 90,000 distinct CDR3 sequences, approximately 22% appearing once. What was sequenced was glioma tissue, nonneoplastic brain tissue, or PBMCs (not recorded which). The receptors were sampled from a human donor with low-grade glioma or glioblastoma, undergoing nonglioma brain surgery, or in good health (not recorded which). CDR3s include the opening cysteine and the closing phenylalanine or tryptophan. D genes are given only for firm matches. Size is omitted from some rows. Given values are once, few, many or a class for expanded clones.

d_gene	v_gene	j_gene	abundance	CDR3nt	CDR3aa
TRBD2	TRBV7-2	TRBJ2-3	many	TGTGCCAGCAGCTTTAGGACTAGCGGGGGGGCCGCAGATACGCAGTATTTT	CASSFRTSGGAADTQYF
-	TRBV6-2/TRBV6-3	TRBJ1-1	-	TGTGCCTGCAGTAGTCGGGAGTTCACTGGAGCTTTCTTT	CACSSREFTGAFF
-	TRBV2	TRBJ2-7	many	TGTGCCAGCAGCAAAACGACAAGGACGCCGAGCTCCTACGAGCAGTACTTC	CASSKTTRTPSSYEQYF
-	TRBV12-3/TRBV12-4	TRBJ2-7	-	TGTGCCAGCTCGGGACCGATGAGCTCCTACGAGCAGTACTTC	CASSGPMSSYEQYF
-	TRBV20-1	TRBJ2-7	many	TGCAGTGCTAAGGCGGGCAGGATGAACGAGCAGTACTTC	CSAKAGRMNEQYF
TRBD2	TRBV7-6	TRBJ2-1	many	TGTGCCAGCAGCCTTCTAGCGGGAGGGCCCCATGAGCAGTTCTTC	CASSLLAGGPHEQFF
-	TRBV3-1	TRBJ1-5	few	TGTGCCAGCAGCCCATCGAAGGGTCCGCGGCTCAATCAGCCCCAGCATTTT	CASSPSKGPRLNQPQHF
-	TRBV7-2	TRBJ1-5	many	TGTGCCAGCAGCCCCACAAGACAGGCTAATCAGCCCCAGCATTTT	CASSPTRQANQPQHF
TRBD2	TRBV4-1	TRBJ2-3	many	TGCGCCAGCAGCCCGGGACTAGCGGGAGTATGGGACACAGATACGCAGTATTTT	CASSPGLAGVWDTDTQYF
TRBD1	TRBV11-2	TRBJ1-6	-	TGTGCCAGCAGCCCGGACAGGAGAAATAATTCACCCCTCCACTTT	CASSPDRRNNSPLHF
TRBD1	TRBV20-1	TRBJ2-7	many	TGCAGTGCGTTAGGACAGGCCCACGAGCAGTACTTC	CSALGQAHEQYF
-	TRBV20-1	TRBJ1-2	-	TGCAGTACTACGACGGCGACTGGCTACACCTTC	CSTTTATGYTF
-	TRBV5-5	TRBJ1-2	few	TGTGCCAGCAGCTTGTTTAGACAAAACTATGGCTACACCTTC	CASSLFRQNYGYTF
TRBD1	TRBV7-2	TRBJ1-5	many	TGTGCCAGCAGTTCCGGACAGGGGGCTAATCAGCCCCAGCATTTT	CASSSGQGANQPQHF
-	TRBV27	TRBJ1-1	many	TGTGCCAGCAGTTTATCTACGGGGGCGCTGATGAACACTGAAGCTTTCTTT	CASSLSTGALMNTEAFF
TRBD1	TRBV2	TRBJ1-2	many	TGTGCCAGCCTTCTGACAGGGGTTGGCTACACCTTC	CASLLTGVGYTF
-	TRBV15	TRBJ1-3	many	TGTGCCACCAGCAGTGGAACAGGACAAGCCTCTGGAAACACCATATATTTT	CATSSGTGQASGNTIYF
-	TRBV3-1	TRBJ2-5	many	TGTGCCAGCAGCCTCCCCACTAGGGCTGAGACGACCCAGTACTTC	CASSLPTRAETTQYF
-	TRBV5-1	TRBJ1-6	few	TGCGCCAGCAGCGAGGACGTCTCCTATAATTCACCCCTCCACTTT	CASSEDVSYNSPLHF
-	TRBV12-3/TRBV12-4	TRBJ1-1	few	TGTGCCAGCAGTTTAGCGCGTGGCAGGGGAAACAACACTGAAGCTTTCTTT	CASSLARGRGNNTEAFF
-	TRBV10-2	TRBJ2-7	many	TGCGCCAGCAGTCGGACAGTTGCCGAGCAGTACTTC	CASSRTVAEQYF
-	TRBV14	TRBJ1-1	-	TGTGCCGGCAGGGGCGAAGGGATCACTGAAGCTTTCTTT	CAGRGEGITEAFF
-	TRBV12-3/TRBV12-4	TRBJ1-3	once	TGTGCCAGCAGTTTGACAGAGACCTCTGGAAACACCATATATTTT	CASSLTETSGNTIYF
TRBD1	TRBV20-1	TRBJ1-2	many	TGCAGTGCTTCTCGGACAGGGGAAGTTGGCTACACCTTC	CSASRTGEVGYTF
TRBD1	TRBV20-1	TRBJ2-3	many	TGCAGTGCACCACAGGGGGCGCTTCAAACAGATACGCAGTATTTT	CSAPQGALQTDTQYF
-	TRBV12-3/TRBV12-4	TRBJ1-3	many	TGTGCCAGTCGGAAGGCAGAAGGCTCTGGAAACACCATATATTTT	CASRKAEGSGNTIYF
TRBD1	TRBV19	TRBJ2-7	-	TGTGCCAGTAGCCGGACAGGGAAGAACTACGAGCAGTACTTC	CASSRTGKNYEQYF
TRBD2	TRBV18	TRBJ2-1	-	TGTGCCAGCTCACCCGGACTAGCGGGGGTCGCCGAACAGCGCAATGAGCAGTTCTTC	CASSPGLAGVAEQRNEQFF